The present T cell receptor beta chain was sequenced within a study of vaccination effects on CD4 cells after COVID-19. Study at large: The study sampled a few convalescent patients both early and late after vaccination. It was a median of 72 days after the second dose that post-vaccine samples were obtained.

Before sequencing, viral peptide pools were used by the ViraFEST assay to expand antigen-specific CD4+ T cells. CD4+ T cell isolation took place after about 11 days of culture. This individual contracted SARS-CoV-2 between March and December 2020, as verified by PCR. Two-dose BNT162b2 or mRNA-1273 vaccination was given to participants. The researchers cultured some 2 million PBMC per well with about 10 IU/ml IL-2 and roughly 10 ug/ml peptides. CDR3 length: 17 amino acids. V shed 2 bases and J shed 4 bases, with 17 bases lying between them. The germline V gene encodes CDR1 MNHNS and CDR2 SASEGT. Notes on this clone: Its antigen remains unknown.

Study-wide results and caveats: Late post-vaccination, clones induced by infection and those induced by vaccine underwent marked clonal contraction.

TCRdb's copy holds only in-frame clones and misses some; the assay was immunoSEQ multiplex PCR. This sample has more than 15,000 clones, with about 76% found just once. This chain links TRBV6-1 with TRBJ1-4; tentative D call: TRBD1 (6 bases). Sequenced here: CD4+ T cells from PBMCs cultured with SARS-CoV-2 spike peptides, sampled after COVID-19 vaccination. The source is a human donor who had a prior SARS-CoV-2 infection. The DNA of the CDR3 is TGTGCCAGCAGTGAACGCCTCTACAGGGTTGGTAATGAAAAACTGTTTTTT. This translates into CASSERLYRVGNEKLFF.